This T cell receptor beta chain was recovered during a study of blood T cell repertoires in COVID-19. Generated by immunoSEQ multiplex PCR, the TCRdb table keeps only in-frame clones and is missing some. The repertoire holds about 330,000 clones, with roughly nine tenths as singletons. CDR3 size: 15 residues. J lost 4 bases, V lost 4 bases, and 6 bases had no gene match. Germline V gene data show CDR1 as MNHEY and CDR2 as SVGEGT. Sequencing was performed on PBMCs or T cells enriched from blood (not recorded which). V and J are TRBV6-2 or TRBV6-3 and TRBJ2-1; 8 nucleotides line up with TRBD2. This TCR derives from a woman younger than 45 who had recovered from COVID-19. CDR3 sequence reads: CASSSGGPTYNEQFF. In DNA, the CDR3 is TGTGCCAGCAGTTCGGGGGGGCCAACGTACAATGAGCAGTTCTTC.